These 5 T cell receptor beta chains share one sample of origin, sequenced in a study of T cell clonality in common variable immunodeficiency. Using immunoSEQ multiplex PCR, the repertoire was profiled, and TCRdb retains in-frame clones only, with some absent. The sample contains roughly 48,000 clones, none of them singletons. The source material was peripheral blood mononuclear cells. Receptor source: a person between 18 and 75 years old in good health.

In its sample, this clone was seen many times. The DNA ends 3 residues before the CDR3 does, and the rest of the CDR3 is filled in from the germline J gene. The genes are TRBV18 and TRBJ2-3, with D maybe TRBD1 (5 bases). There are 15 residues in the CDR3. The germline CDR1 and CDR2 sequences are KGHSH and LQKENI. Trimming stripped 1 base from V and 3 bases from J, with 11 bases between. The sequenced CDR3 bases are TGTGCCAGCTCACCACAGGGGAAGGGGACAGATACG. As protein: CASSPQGKGTDT. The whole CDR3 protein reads CASSPQGKGTDTQYF.

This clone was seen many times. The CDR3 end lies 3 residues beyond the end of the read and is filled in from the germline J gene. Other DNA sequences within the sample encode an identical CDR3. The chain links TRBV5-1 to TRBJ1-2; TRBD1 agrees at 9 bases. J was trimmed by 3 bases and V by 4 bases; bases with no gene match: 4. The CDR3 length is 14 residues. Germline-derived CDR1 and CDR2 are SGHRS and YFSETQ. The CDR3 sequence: CASSPDRGDYGYTF. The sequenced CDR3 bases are TGCGCCAGCAGCCCCGACAGGGGGGACTATGGC.

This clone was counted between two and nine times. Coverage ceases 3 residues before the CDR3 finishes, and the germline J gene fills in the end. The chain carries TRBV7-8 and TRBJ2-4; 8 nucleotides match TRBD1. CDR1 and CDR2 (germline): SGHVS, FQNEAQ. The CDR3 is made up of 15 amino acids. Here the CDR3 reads CASSLWVDRGQPQYF. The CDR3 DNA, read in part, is TGTGCCAGCAGCTTATGGGTTGACAGGGGTCAGCCT.

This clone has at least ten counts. This CDR3 reads CASSAGTGGRDTQYF. The sequenced part of the CDR3 DNA is TGTGCCAGCAGCGCCGGGACAGGGGGCCGAGATACG. The chain is built from TRBV5-4 and TRBJ2-3; TRBD1 matches 12 bases. The sequence runs out 3 residues before the end of the CDR3; the remainder is reconstructed from the germline J gene. The J segment lost 5 bases and the V segment lost 4 bases, leaving 5 bases of the junction unmatched. Per germline, CDR1 SGHNT and CDR2 YYREEE (reference sequence). The CDR3 totals 15 residues.

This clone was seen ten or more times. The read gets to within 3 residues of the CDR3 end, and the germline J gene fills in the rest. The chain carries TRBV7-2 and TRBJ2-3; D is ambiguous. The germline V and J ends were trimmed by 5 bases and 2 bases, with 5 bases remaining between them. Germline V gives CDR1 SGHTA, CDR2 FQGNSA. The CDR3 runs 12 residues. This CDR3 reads CASSKYTDTQYF. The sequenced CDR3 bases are TGTGCCAGCAGCAAATACACAGATACG.